A selection of T cell receptor beta chains follows, all from one sample in a study of Ad26.COV2.S vaccination and SARS-CoV-2 variants. Some clones are missing from TCRdb's copy, which holds only in-frame ones; the method was immunoSEQ multiplex PCR. The sample holds a few hundred thousand clones, roughly 90% seen once. This specimen was peripheral blood, taken in a trial of Ad26.COV2.S vaccine versus placebo. The source is a person between 18 and 65 years old who received the Ad26.COV2.S COVID-19 vaccine or a placebo. Both conserved end residues are part of each CDR3. A D gene is named only where the DNA matches it firmly. Some rows mark clone size as missing; the rest say once, few, many or name a class of expanded clone.

abundance: .; j_gene: TRBJ2-7; v_gene: TRBV19; d_gene: .; CDR3aa: CASSRQGAEQYF; CDR3nt: TGTGCCAGTAGTAGGCAGGGTGCTGAGCAGTACTTC
abundance: .; j_gene: TRBJ2-7; v_gene: TRBV27; d_gene: TRBD1; CDR3aa: CASSPTGVLGGNEQYF; CDR3nt: TGTGCCAGCAGTCCGACAGGGGTCTTAGGAGGGAACGAGCAGTACTTC
abundance: .; j_gene: TRBJ2-1; v_gene: TRBV6-5; d_gene: .; CDR3aa: CASSYEGHLSNEQFF; CDR3nt: TGTGCCAGCAGTTATGAGGGGCACCTATCCAATGAGCAGTTCTTC
abundance: .; j_gene: TRBJ2-3; v_gene: TRBV24-1; d_gene: TRBD2; CDR3aa: CATSDPSSGGATDTQYF; CDR3nt: TGTGCCACCAGTGACCCCTCTAGCGGGGGGGCAACAGATACGCAGTATTTT
abundance: .; j_gene: TRBJ2-7; v_gene: TRBV5-6; d_gene: TRBD1; CDR3aa: CASSLVMWDRVHEQYF; CDR3nt: TGTGCCAGCAGCTTGGTAATGTGGGACAGGGTCCACGAGCAGTACTTC
abundance: .; j_gene: TRBJ2-5; v_gene: TRBV11-3; d_gene: .; CDR3aa: CASSLFSMETQYF; CDR3nt: TGTGCCAGCAGCTTATTCTCTATGGAGACCCAGTACTTC
abundance: .; j_gene: TRBJ2-5; v_gene: TRBV18; d_gene: .; CDR3aa: CASSRTGQETQYF; CDR3nt: TGTGCCAGCTCAAGAACAGGCCAAGAGACCCAGTACTTC
abundance: .; j_gene: TRBJ2-1; v_gene: TRBV5-1; d_gene: .; CDR3aa: CASSPRVGEQFF; CDR3nt: TGCGCCAGCAGCCCACGGGTGGGTGAGCAGTTCTTC
abundance: .; j_gene: TRBJ1-2; v_gene: TRBV27; d_gene: .; CDR3aa: CASSLSGGGWYGYTF; CDR3nt: TGTGCCAGCAGTTTATCCGGAGGGGGGTGGTATGGCTACACCTTC
abundance: .; j_gene: TRBJ2-4; v_gene: TRBV5-1; d_gene: .; CDR3aa: CASSLGGRTGRTIQYF; CDR3nt: TGCGCCAGCAGCTTGGGGGGGCGAACGGGAAGGACAATTCAGTACTTC
abundance: .; j_gene: TRBJ2-1; v_gene: TRBV12-5; d_gene: .; CDR3aa: CASGLTGEGNYNEQFF; CDR3nt: TGTGCTAGTGGTTTGACAGGGGAGGGCAACTACAATGAGCAGTTCTTC
abundance: .; j_gene: TRBJ2-2; v_gene: TRBV27; d_gene: .; CDR3aa: CASSPSPYRVPGELFF; CDR3nt: TGTGCCAGCAGTCCATCACCCTACAGGGTTCCCGGGGAGCTGTTTTTT
abundance: .; j_gene: TRBJ1-5; v_gene: TRBV5-1; d_gene: .; CDR3aa: CASSLAGGDNQPQHF; CDR3nt: TGCGCCAGCAGCTTGGCGGGTGGAGACAATCAGCCCCAGCATTTT
abundance: .; j_gene: TRBJ1-6; v_gene: TRBV4-1; d_gene: .; CDR3aa: CASSQIPAPNSPLHF; CDR3nt: TGCGCCAGCAGCCAAATCCCGGCTCCTAATTCACCCCTCCACTTT
abundance: .; j_gene: TRBJ1-5; v_gene: TRBV4-2; d_gene: .; CDR3aa: CASSVSLYQPQHF; CDR3nt: TGTGCCAGCAGCGTCAGTCTTTATCAGCCCCAGCATTTT
abundance: .; j_gene: TRBJ2-1; v_gene: TRBV27; d_gene: TRBD2; CDR3aa: CASSFGGVDNEQFF; CDR3nt: TGTGCCAGCAGTTTTGGGGGGGTGGACAATGAGCAGTTCTTC
abundance: .; j_gene: TRBJ1-2; v_gene: TRBV5-1; d_gene: .; CDR3aa: CASSLVQGNYGYTF; CDR3nt: TGCGCCAGCAGCTTGGTCCAGGGGAACTATGGCTACACCTTC
abundance: .; j_gene: TRBJ1-1; v_gene: TRBV4-1; d_gene: TRBD1; CDR3aa: CASSPGQGIVYNTEAFF; CDR3nt: TGCGCCAGCAGCCCGGGACAGGGGATTGTTTATAACACTGAAGCTTTCTTT
abundance: .; j_gene: TRBJ1-4; v_gene: TRBV27; d_gene: .; CDR3aa: CASSFGPGLANEKLFF; CDR3nt: TGTGCCAGCAGTTTTGGGCCAGGACTTGCTAATGAAAAACTGTTTTTT
abundance: .; j_gene: TRBJ2-5; v_gene: TRBV2; d_gene: .; CDR3aa: CASSTRLETQYF; CDR3nt: TGTGCCAGCAGTACGCGGCTAGAGACCCAGTACTTC
abundance: .; j_gene: TRBJ2-7; v_gene: TRBV10-3; d_gene: .; CDR3aa: CAIRQGAYEQYF; CDR3nt: TGTGCCATCAGACAGGGAGCCTACGAGCAGTACTTC
abundance: .; j_gene: TRBJ2-7; v_gene: TRBV7-9; d_gene: .; CDR3aa: CASSSRDGHSYEQYF; CDR3nt: TGTGCCAGCAGCAGCCGGGACGGCCACTCCTACGAGCAGTACTTC
abundance: .; j_gene: TRBJ1-2; v_gene: TRBV6-4; d_gene: .; CDR3aa: CASSDSNRAGYGYTF; CDR3nt: TGTGCCAGCAGTGACTCTAACAGGGCAGGCTATGGCTACACCTTC
abundance: .; j_gene: TRBJ2-1; v_gene: TRBV6-2/TRBV6-3; d_gene: TRBD1; CDR3aa: CASSYEGAVNEQFF; CDR3nt: TGTGCCAGCAGTTACGAGGGGGCAGTCAATGAGCAGTTCTTC
abundance: .; j_gene: TRBJ2-2; v_gene: TRBV3-1/TRBV3-2; d_gene: .; CDR3aa: CASSQDVRPGELFF; CDR3nt: TGTGCCAGCAGCCAAGATGTGAGACCCGGGGAGCTGTTTTTT
abundance: .; j_gene: TRBJ1-2; v_gene: TRBV10-3; d_gene: TRBD1; CDR3aa: CATSGQGDYGYTF; CDR3nt: TGTGCCACCTCGGGACAGGGAGACTATGGCTACACCTTC
abundance: .; j_gene: TRBJ1-3; v_gene: TRBV7-8; d_gene: TRBD1; CDR3aa: CASSRTGVGGNTIYF; CDR3nt: TGTGCCAGCAGCAGAACAGGGGTGGGTGGAAACACCATATATTTT
abundance: few; j_gene: TRBJ2-5; v_gene: TRBV6-1; d_gene: .; CDR3aa: CASSEAVTGWRQETQYF; CDR3nt: TGTGCCAGCAGTGAAGCGGTGACAGGTTGGAGACAAGAGACCCAGTACTTC
abundance: .; j_gene: TRBJ1-2; v_gene: TRBV24-1; d_gene: TRBD1; CDR3aa: CATAPGTGGSIYYGYTF; CDR3nt: TGTGCCACCGCCCCCGGGACAGGGGGTTCAATTTACTATGGCTACACCTTC
abundance: once; j_gene: TRBJ2-5; v_gene: TRBV11-3; d_gene: .; CDR3aa: CASSLRGETQYF; CDR3nt: TGTGCCAGCAGCTTAAGGGGGGAGACCCAGTACTTC
abundance: few; j_gene: TRBJ2-5; v_gene: TRBV5-4; d_gene: .; CDR3aa: CASSLGLSQETQYF; CDR3nt: TGTGCCAGCAGCTTGGGACTATCACAAGAGACCCAGTACTTC
abundance: .; j_gene: TRBJ2-7; v_gene: TRBV5-1; d_gene: TRBD1; CDR3aa: CASSFPTSGQPSEQYF; CDR3nt: TGCGCCAGCAGCTTCCCCACTTCGGGACAGCCTTCCGAGCAGTACTTC
abundance: once; j_gene: TRBJ1-2; v_gene: TRBV28; d_gene: TRBD1; CDR3aa: CASSLTRTGDGYTF; CDR3nt: TGTGCCAGCAGTTTAACTCGGACAGGGGATGGCTACACCTTC
abundance: .; j_gene: TRBJ2-3; v_gene: TRBV14; d_gene: .; CDR3aa: CASSQIDTQYF; CDR3nt: TGTGCCAGCAGCCAAATAGATACGCAGTATTTT